A selection of T cell receptor beta chains follows, all from one sample in a study of T cell responses to AZD1222 COVID-19 vaccine. Produced via immunoSEQ multiplex PCR; TCRdb's table is partial and in-frame only. The sample holds 120,000 or so clones, about 87% seen once. Sequences were derived from peripheral blood, sampled on day 0 of AZD1222 vaccination. The receptors stem from an adult in good health. Each CDR3 is given with its conserved first and last residue. Each record gives: clone size, D gene, V gene, J gene, CDR3 protein, CDR3 DNA. D genes are given only for firm matches. Not all rows give a size; the values are once, few, many and, for expanded clones, a class.

size: NA; D: NA; V: TRBV29-1; J: TRBJ1-3; CDR3: CSARSSGNTIYF; DNA: TGCAGCGCAAGAAGCTCTGGAAACACCATATATTTT
size: NA; D: TRBD2; V: TRBV18; J: TRBJ2-2; CDR3: CASSSTSGRASGELFF; DNA: TGTGCCAGCTCATCGACTAGCGGGAGGGCTTCCGGGGAGCTGTTTTTT
size: few; D: NA; V: TRBV21-1; J: TRBJ2-1; CDR3: CASNTNGDEQFF; DNA: TGTGCCAGCAACACAAACGGGGATGAGCAGTTCTTC
size: NA; D: TRBD2; V: TRBV5-1; J: TRBJ2-5; CDR3: CASSPGLVPQETQYF; DNA: TGCGCCAGCAGCCCGGGACTAGTCCCCCAAGAGACCCAGTACTTC
size: NA; D: NA; V: TRBV7-6; J: TRBJ1-5; CDR3: CASSLGGQGNQPQHF; DNA: TGTGCCAGCAGCTTAGGGGGGCAGGGCAATCAGCCCCAGCATTTT
size: NA; D: TRBD2; V: TRBV5-4; J: TRBJ2-1; CDR3: CASSLARTGGNEQFF; DNA: TGTGCCAGCAGCTTGGCCAGGACGGGAGGCAATGAGCAGTTCTTC
size: NA; D: NA; V: TRBV27; J: TRBJ1-2; CDR3: CASSLRVFTPSQDNYGYTF; DNA: TGTGCCAGCAGTTTAAGAGTTTTTACCCCCTCCCAGGATAACTATGGCTACACCTTC
size: NA; D: NA; V: TRBV27; J: TRBJ1-2; CDR3: CASSLVKGNNYGYTF; DNA: TGTGCCAGCAGTTTAGTGAAAGGGAATAACTATGGCTACACCTTC
size: NA; D: TRBD1; V: TRBV7-8; J: TRBJ2-1; CDR3: CASRSGTGGWGPIYNEQFF; DNA: TGTGCCAGCAGGTCCGGGACAGGGGGATGGGGGCCCATATACAATGAGCAGTTCTTC
size: NA; D: NA; V: TRBV5-1; J: TRBJ2-5; CDR3: CASSSTPGSETQYF; DNA: TGCGCCAGCAGCTCCACCCCGGGATCAGAGACCCAGTACTTC
size: NA; D: NA; V: TRBV19; J: TRBJ1-3; CDR3: CASSVASSGNTIYF; DNA: TGTGCCAGTAGTGTTGCCTCCTCTGGAAACACCATATATTTT
size: NA; D: NA; V: TRBV10-3; J: TRBJ1-5; CDR3: CAIRGLGNQPQHF; DNA: TGTGCCATCAGAGGACTGGGCAATCAGCCCCAGCATTTT
size: NA; D: NA; V: TRBV7-9; J: TRBJ1-1; CDR3: CASSQDTEAFF; DNA: TGTGCCAGCAGCCAAGACACTGAAGCTTTCTTT
size: few; D: TRBD1; V: TRBV7-7; J: TRBJ2-1; CDR3: CASSLGQGAYNEQFF; DNA: TGTGCTAGCAGCTTAGGGCAGGGGGCCTACAATGAGCAGTTCTTC
size: NA; D: NA; V: TRBV5-1; J: TRBJ1-3; CDR3: CASSPKDSGNTIYF; DNA: TGCGCCAGCAGCCCGAAGGACTCTGGAAACACCATATATTTT
size: NA; D: NA; V: TRBV20-1; J: TRBJ2-1; CDR3: CSAMSNYEQFF; DNA: TGCAGTGCAATGTCCAATTATGAGCAGTTCTTC
size: NA; D: NA; V: TRBV14; J: TRBJ2-3; CDR3: CASSQMGSSLATDTQYF; DNA: TGTGCCAGCAGCCAAATGGGGTCTTCCCTGGCTACAGATACGCAGTATTTT
size: once; D: NA; V: TRBV19; J: TRBJ2-5; CDR3: CASSIVQGGVQETQYF; DNA: TGTGCCAGTAGTATAGTGCAGGGGGGAGTTCAAGAGACCCAGTACTTC
size: NA; D: TRBD1; V: TRBV5-1; J: TRBJ1-1; CDR3: CASSANTGGNTEAFF; DNA: TGCGCCAGCAGCGCCAATACAGGGGGGAACACTGAAGCTTTCTTT
size: NA; D: TRBD1; V: TRBV19; J: TRBJ1-4; CDR3: CASSLQGINEKLFF; DNA: TGTGCCAGCAGTCTACAGGGGATTAATGAAAAACTGTTTTTT
size: NA; D: NA; V: TRBV3-1/TRBV3-2; J: TRBJ1-4; CDR3: CASSQVGPNEKLFF; DNA: TGTGCCAGCAGCCAAGTCGGGCCTAATGAAAAACTGTTTTTT
size: NA; D: NA; V: TRBV10-1; J: TRBJ1-3; CDR3: CASPVRHSGNTIYF; DNA: TGCGCCAGTCCGGTCAGGCACTCTGGAAACACCATATATTTT
size: NA; D: NA; V: TRBV6-1; J: TRBJ1-2; CDR3: CASSEADNYGYTF; DNA: TGTGCCAGCAGTGAGGCAGATAACTATGGCTACACCTTC
size: NA; D: NA; V: TRBV6-5; J: TRBJ2-3; CDR3: CASTERLTDTQYF; DNA: TGTGCCAGCACAGAGCGGCTCACAGATACGCAGTATTTT
size: NA; D: NA; V: TRBV3-1/TRBV3-2; J: TRBJ2-1; CDR3: CASSLRGVASHNEQFF; DNA: TGTGCCAGCAGCCTAAGAGGGGTAGCCTCGCACAATGAGCAGTTCTTC
size: NA; D: NA; V: TRBV30; J: TRBJ1-5; CDR3: CAWNGPDSNQPQHF; DNA: TGTGCCTGGAACGGGCCGGATTCCAATCAGCCCCAGCATTTT
size: few; D: TRBD1; V: TRBV5-6; J: TRBJ1-2; CDR3: CASSKTGVHGYTF; DNA: TGTGCCAGCAGCAAGACAGGGGTGCATGGCTACACCTTC
size: NA; D: NA; V: TRBV13; J: TRBJ1-5; CDR3: CASSLGWDQPQHF; DNA: TGTGCCAGCAGCTTAGGTTGGGATCAGCCCCAGCATTTT
size: NA; D: TRBD2; V: TRBV18; J: TRBJ2-5; CDR3: CASSPSGRKETQYF; DNA: TGTGCCAGCTCGCCAAGCGGGAGGAAAGAGACCCAGTACTTC
size: NA; D: NA; V: TRBV19; J: TRBJ2-7; CDR3: CASSTKTGQRSEQYF; DNA: TGTGCCAGTAGTACGAAGACAGGACAACGGAGCGAGCAGTACTTC
size: NA; D: NA; V: TRBV27; J: TRBJ2-2; CDR3: CASTSGAGEVTGELFF; DNA: TGTGCCAGCACCTCAGGGGCAGGGGAGGTCACCGGGGAGCTGTTTTTT
size: NA; D: TRBD2; V: TRBV15; J: TRBJ2-5; CDR3: CATSREVGTSGSSGAQYF; DNA: TGTGCCACCAGCAGAGAAGTAGGAACTAGCGGGAGTTCGGGAGCCCAGTACTTC
size: NA; D: NA; V: TRBV24-1; J: TRBJ2-1; CDR3: CATSDLGRDSSYNEQFF; DNA: TGTGCCACCAGTGATTTAGGGCGGGACAGTTCCTACAATGAGCAGTTCTTC
size: NA; D: NA; V: TRBV18; J: TRBJ1-3; CDR3: CASSQQSDRSSGNTIYF; DNA: TGTGCCAGCTCACAACAAAGCGACAGGAGCTCTGGAAACACCATATATTTT
size: NA; D: NA; V: TRBV30; J: TRBJ1-2; CDR3: CAWCVRDGGLGYTF; DNA: TGTGCCTGGTGTGTCAGGGACGGGGGATTGGGCTACACCTTC
size: NA; D: TRBD2; V: TRBV28; J: TRBJ2-3; CDR3: CASREGPAGSTDTQYF; DNA: TGTGCCAGCAGGGAAGGTCCAGCGGGGAGCACAGATACGCAGTATTTT
size: NA; D: NA; V: TRBV27; J: TRBJ2-7; CDR3: CASSSTYEQYF; DNA: TGTGCCAGCAGTTCCACCTACGAGCAGTACTTC
size: few; D: NA; V: TRBV5-4; J: TRBJ2-6; CDR3: CASSSGSSGANVLTF; DNA: TGTGCCAGCAGCTCTGGATCCTCTGGGGCCAACGTCCTGACTTTC
size: NA; D: NA; V: TRBV9; J: TRBJ2-4; CDR3: CASSGGTPKNIQYF; DNA: TGTGCCAGCAGCGGCGGGACTCCCAAGAACATTCAGTACTTC
size: NA; D: NA; V: TRBV4-1; J: TRBJ1-2; CDR3: CASSQGPGQGYTF; DNA: TGCGCCAGCAGCCAAGGCCCGGGGCAGGGCTACACCTTC
size: NA; D: NA; V: TRBV7-9; J: TRBJ2-3; CDR3: CASLQAGTDTQYF; DNA: TGTGCCAGCCTACAGGCCGGCACAGATACGCAGTATTTT